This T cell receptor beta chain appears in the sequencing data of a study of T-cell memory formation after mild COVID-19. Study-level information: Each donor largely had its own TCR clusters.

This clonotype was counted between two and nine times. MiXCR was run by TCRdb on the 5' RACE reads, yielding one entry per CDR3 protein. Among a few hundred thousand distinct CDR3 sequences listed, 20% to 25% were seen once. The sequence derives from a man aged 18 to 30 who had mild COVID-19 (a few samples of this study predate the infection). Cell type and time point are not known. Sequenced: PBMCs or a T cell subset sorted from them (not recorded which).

The CDR3 loop reads CASSRGDSYTDTQYF. Here the CDR3 DNA reads TGCGCCAGCAGCCGGGGAGACTCATACACAGATACGCAGTATTTT. The genes are TRBV5-1 and TRBJ2-3, with D perhaps matching TRBD2 (5 bases). Germline CDR1 SGHRS, CDR2 YFSETQ. Deletions cut 4 bases from V and 2 bases from J, with 14 bases between. The CDR3 contains 15 residues.